Below, 2 T cell receptor beta chains from the same sample are listed, as sequenced in a study of T cells in women clearing cervical HPV infection. Here immunoSEQ multiplex PCR was the method, and the copy in TCRdb shows in-frame clones only, minus some. Here the sample table reports about 30,000 clones. The material sequenced was blood buffy coat. These receptors were obtained from a woman between 18 and 70 years old with a cervical HPV16 infection that either progressed to CIN3+ or cleared (not recorded which).

Concerning this clone: The read is 3 residues too short to cover the CDR3 end, so that end is filled in from the germline J gene. The genes are TRBV11-1 and TRBJ2-7, with 11 bases that match TRBD1. The CDR3 is made up of 15 amino acids. The germline gives CDR1 SGHAT, CDR2 FQDESV (reference sequence). V was clipped by 4 bases and J by 4 bases; unmatched bases: 6. The CDR3 region is CASSWPDRGLYEQYF. The CDR3 bases that were read are TGTGCCAGCAGCTGGCCGGACAGGGGGCTTTACGAG. Complete variable domain (other parts from reference TRBV11-1 and TRBJ2-7): EAEVAQSPRYKITEKSQAVAFWCDPISGHATLYWYRQILGQGPELLVQFQDESVVDDSQLPKDRFSAERLKGVDSTLKIQPAELGDSAMYLCASSWPDRGLYEQYFGPGTRLTVT.

As concerns this clone: Read coverage stops 3 residues before the CDR3 terminus; the germline J gene supplies the remainder. The chain uses TRBV12-3 or TRBV12-4 and TRBJ2-5; the match to TRBD1 covers 8 bases. The V gene end was trimmed by 4 bases and the J gene end by 5 bases; junction bases not matched to a gene: 3. This CDR3 is 13 amino acids long. The sequenced part of the CDR3 DNA is TGTGCCAGCAGTTCCAGGGGGCGGGAGACC. This codes for CASSSRGRET. Given in full, the CDR3 is CASSSRGRETQYF.